This TCR beta chain appears in the sequencing data of a study of beta chain features in type 1 diabetes. Study-wide background: Examination covered under 110 million sorted cells spanning all samples. General observations from the study: Over-representation of high TCR-expressing cells was a possible consequence of cDNA sequencing. Equally in patients and controls, PCR might preferentially amplify shorter templates. Type 1 diabetes patients had moderately but significantly shorter TCRB CDR3s in all four CD4+ subsets.

Per the germline V gene, CDR1 is SGHAT and CDR2 is FQNNGV. Trimming left V 5 bases short and J 4 bases short, with 15 bases between. The CDR3 covers 15 residues. TCRB transcripts that were expressed got sequenced, as all of the isolated RNA had been reverse transcribed. Method: immunoSEQ multiplex PCR; TCRdb's copy keeps in-frame clones and lacks some. The data contain hundreds of thousands of clones, about a sixth of them singletons. A word on this clone: Antigen unknown.

The sequenced sample consisted of naive CD4+ T cells from blood. This sequence joins TRBV11-2 and TRBJ2-1; D is ambiguous. The sequence was obtained from a woman aged 18-29 years in good health. The CDR3 region has the DNA TGTGCCAGCAGCAAGACCCGTTCTCCGTACAATGAGCAGTTCTTC. This sequence encodes CASSKTRSPYNEQFF.